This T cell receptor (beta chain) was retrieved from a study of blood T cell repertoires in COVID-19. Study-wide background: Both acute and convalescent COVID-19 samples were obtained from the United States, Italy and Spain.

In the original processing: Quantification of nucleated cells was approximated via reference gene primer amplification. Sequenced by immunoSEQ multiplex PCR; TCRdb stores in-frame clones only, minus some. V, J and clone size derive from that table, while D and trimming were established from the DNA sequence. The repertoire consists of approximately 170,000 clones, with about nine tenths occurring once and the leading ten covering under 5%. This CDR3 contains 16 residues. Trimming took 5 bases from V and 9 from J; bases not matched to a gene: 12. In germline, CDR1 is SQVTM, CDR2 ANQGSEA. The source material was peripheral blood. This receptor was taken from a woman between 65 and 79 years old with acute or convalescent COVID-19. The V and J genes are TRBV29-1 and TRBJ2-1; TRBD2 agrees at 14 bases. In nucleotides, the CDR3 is TGCAGCGTTCGACTAGCGGGAGGGTCGACTTGCGGTGAGCAGTTCTTC. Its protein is CSVRLAGGSTCGEQFF.